This T cell receptor beta chain was sequenced in a study of human T cells and chemical hapten exposure. Study in general: Mostly female patients had alopecia areata, totalis or universalis.

TCRdb re-called the RACE reads with MiXCR, one entry per CDR3 protein. The sample contains around 360,000 distinct CDR3 sequences, about 6.3% of which appear only once. This clonotype was seen at least ten times. Time point reported: patch test 2, 6 weeks after DPC sensitization. Sample treatment: therapeutic diphenylcyclopropenone sensitization with weekly scalp DPC. This clonotype was sampled from a woman under 30 with alopecia areata. Some clones in this sample may be carry-over from other donors' samples. Sequenced material: whole blood, taken in connection with sensitization to the hapten diphenylcyclopropenone (DPC).

The CDR3 bases are TGTGCCAGCAGCTCCAGGATCGGGGAGCTGTTTTTT. This gives the protein CASSSRIGELFF. V gene TRBV21-1 combines with J gene TRBJ2-2. TRBV21-1 corresponds to a pseudogene. The CDR3 spans 12 residues.